This is a list of T cell receptor beta chains from one sample in a study of blood T cell repertoires in COVID-19. This table comes from immunoSEQ multiplex PCR, and its TCRdb copy is limited to in-frame clones, with some not included. The table lists approximately 140,000 clones, about 89% of them singletons. Sequenced: peripheral blood. These receptors all come from a middle-aged man with active or convalescent COVID-19. Both conserved end residues are part of each CDR3. D genes are given only for firm matches. Clone size is given for some rows only: seen once, a few or many times, or a class if the clone is expanded.

abundance: .
j_gene: TRBJ2-3
v_gene: TRBV4-2
d_gene: TRBD2
CDR3nt: TGTGCCAGCAGCCAAGCACTAGCGGGGAGCCTTCATACGCAGTATTTT
CDR3aa: CASSQALAGSLHTQYF

abundance: .
j_gene: TRBJ2-5
v_gene: TRBV28
d_gene: .
CDR3nt: TGTGCCAGCAATATTAGGGGGGGAGAGACCCAGTACTTC
CDR3aa: CASNIRGGETQYF

abundance: .
j_gene: TRBJ1-4
v_gene: TRBV27
d_gene: .
CDR3nt: TGTGCCAGCAGGAAAAACAGGGATTTTAATGAAAAACTGTTTTTT
CDR3aa: CASRKNRDFNEKLFF

abundance: .
j_gene: TRBJ2-1
v_gene: TRBV11-2
d_gene: TRBD2
CDR3nt: TGTGCCAGCAGCCCCCGGACTAGCGGGGGGTACAATGAGCAGTTCTTC
CDR3aa: CASSPRTSGGYNEQFF

abundance: .
j_gene: TRBJ2-5
v_gene: TRBV3-1/TRBV3-2
d_gene: TRBD1
CDR3nt: TGTGCCAGCAGCCAAGGGGGACAGGGGGCCGAGGAGACCCAGTACTTC
CDR3aa: CASSQGGQGAEETQYF

abundance: .
j_gene: TRBJ2-7
v_gene: TRBV6-5
d_gene: .
CDR3nt: TGTGCCAGCAGCCAGTCCAAAGATTACGAGCAGTACTTC
CDR3aa: CASSQSKDYEQYF

abundance: .
j_gene: TRBJ1-4
v_gene: TRBV2
d_gene: .
CDR3nt: TGTGCCAGCGCACAGGGAAGGGAAAAACTGTTTTTT
CDR3aa: CASAQGREKLFF

abundance: .
j_gene: TRBJ2-5
v_gene: TRBV6-5
d_gene: TRBD1
CDR3nt: TGCTGGGTACGGGACAGGGCGAGGGAGACCCAGTACTTC
CDR3aa: CWVRDRARETQYF

abundance: few
j_gene: TRBJ2-2
v_gene: TRBV19
d_gene: TRBD1
CDR3nt: TGTGCCAGTAGCGGGACAGGGGCCACCGGGGAGCTGTTTTTT
CDR3aa: CASSGTGATGELFF

abundance: .
j_gene: TRBJ1-4
v_gene: TRBV3-1/TRBV3-2
d_gene: TRBD1
CDR3nt: TGTGCCAGCAGCCAAGCCCGACAGGGACCTAATGAAAAACTGTTTTTT
CDR3aa: CASSQARQGPNEKLFF

abundance: .
j_gene: TRBJ1-2
v_gene: TRBV12-3/TRBV12-4
d_gene: .
CDR3nt: TGTGCCAGCACCGAGACAGGAAGGTATGGCTACACCTTC
CDR3aa: CASTETGRYGYTF

abundance: few
j_gene: TRBJ2-7
v_gene: TRBV5-5
d_gene: TRBD1
CDR3nt: TGTGCCAGCAGCCGTATTGGGACAGGGGTCAACGAGCAGTACTTC
CDR3aa: CASSRIGTGVNEQYF

abundance: .
j_gene: TRBJ2-7
v_gene: TRBV19
d_gene: .
CDR3nt: TGTGCCAGTAGCCCGGGGTACGAGCAGTACTTC
CDR3aa: CASSPGYEQYF

abundance: .
j_gene: TRBJ1-2
v_gene: TRBV28
d_gene: TRBD1
CDR3nt: TGTGCCAGCAGTTTATACAGGGGGCAGTATGGCTACACCTTC
CDR3aa: CASSLYRGQYGYTF

abundance: once
j_gene: TRBJ1-5
v_gene: TRBV20-1
d_gene: .
CDR3nt: TGCAGTGCTAGTCAGGGGCAATTGCCCCAGCATTTT
CDR3aa: CSASQGQLPQHF